This T cell receptor beta chain was profiled in a study of Graves' ophthalmopathy and Graves' hyperthyroidism (dated by TCRdb to the late 2010s). Regarding the research as a whole: Peripheral blood was collected before any treatment was given, at the time of initial diagnosis. The study used signatures of the TCR beta repertoire to tell Graves' ophthalmopathy apart from Graves' hyperthyroidism and to predict which patients would progress to ophthalmopathy. In total, 135 blood samples were TCR-sequenced: fewer than 50 ophthalmopathy, approximately 80 hyperthyroidism and about 17 hyperthyroidism-to-ophthalmopathy patients. To explore V-J signatures that distinguish ophthalmopathy from hyperthyroidism, a discovery set of about a hundred patients was enrolled, made up of roughly 41 with ophthalmopathy and some 56 with stable hyperthyroidism. For independent validation, a separate cohort was made up of some 18 hyperthyroidism patients plus 17 patients who later progressed from hyperthyroidism to ophthalmopathy. In over five hyperthyroidism patients, T-cell repertoires of thyroid tissue and blood were compared. Once sampling was done, hyperthyroidism patients were given methimazole at a starting dose of 30 mg daily, while ophthalmopathy patients were given high-dose intravenous methylprednisolone. The 95 to 100 discovery patients were randomly divided into training and test sets at a 7:3 ratio. Results the study describes overall, beyond this receptor: In cross-validation, the 13-signature model distinguished ophthalmopathy from stable hyperthyroidism with about 87% sensitivity and about 81% specificity, and in the test set the corresponding values were about 80% and 75%. Most expanded thyroid clonotypes with frequency above 0.001 were also detected in blood, suggesting blood repertoires may reflect the thyroid immune response. In validation, the model predicted ophthalmopathy progression with roughly 68% sensitivity and 72.22% specificity; some 13 predicted patients were CT-confirmed with GO in a median of about 7.1 months. No statistical method was used to set the sample size in advance, and the investigators knew which group each participant was assigned to.

The CDR3, from cysteine to phenylalanine, totals 14 residues. The entry retains the CDR3 DNA only, 42 bases that are in frame from base 1. CDR1 and CDR2, looked up from the germline V gene, are MDHEN and SYDVKM. V drops 6 bases and J drops 3 bases, leaving 15 bases in between. Ophthalmopathy patients had moderately to severely active disease, Clinical Activity Score of at least 3, NOSPECS grade of at least 4, and disease duration under 3 months. Anyone with other autoimmune diseases, uncontrolled infections, pregnancy or lactation was excluded from the study. Diagnosis was based on clinical symptoms, serum thyroxine, TRAb, thyroid ultrasound and orbital computed tomography. Ficoll-Paque density gradient centrifugation was used to isolate PBMCs from approximately 10 ml of fresh peripheral blood. Trizol reagent was used to extract the total RNA, and its quality was then checked on an Agilent 2100 Bioanalyzer.

This clonotype was counted ten times or more. Its antigen is unknown. No much larger clone exists at a distance of one base, and base qualities are not known. For repertoire sequencing, TCR beta CDR3 regions were amplified from RNA transcripts. A first-round RT-PCR used HTBI primers with the Qiagen OneStep RT-PCR kit, followed by a second-round multiplex PCR, size selection and purification. The libraries underwent paired-end sequencing with 100 bp reads on an Illumina HiSeq2000. In the authors' own workflow: SOAPnuke was used for read processing, and reads with adapters, uncalled bases, a mean Phred below 15, or no exact constant-primer or identifier match were discarded. COPE v1.2.5 was used to merge the high-quality paired reads. Clonotypes were defined as unique nucleotide sequences and were aligned to IMGT TRB V, D and J references using MiTCR v1.1. Analysis was restricted to V-J combinations with a frequency above 0.0001, which covered 98% to 99.2% of repertoires. For each V-J combination, a TCR clonal expansion and chaos score was defined as F50 clonal expansion divided by the chaos observed in the TCRdist matrix. Features were reduced by Welch's t-statistics and random forest to over 10 V-J combinations, which fed a naive Bayes classifier. Thyroid-blood repertoire similarity was quantified with the Morisita-Horn index. The public reads were run again by TCRdb, first through fastp at Q25 and then through MiXCR, and only productive beta chains were kept. Here each entry gathers all rows of one CDR3 protein and keeps the most common genes and DNA. The V and J calls and clone size are TCRdb's, not the authors'. This sample is represented by roughly 500,000 distinct CDR3 sequences; approximately 15% of them were singletons. Together, the top ten hold 9.8% of the sample.

The chain is assembled from TRBV28 and TRBJ2-7; the D assignment is uncertain and may be TRBD1 or TRBD2, with 6 bases supporting each. The clonotype was recovered from a woman aged 25 to 45 with Graves' ophthalmopathy. Donor details come from another sample of the same person, matched by shared clones. Material for sequencing was blood. The CDR3 reads as follows: CASRLGGIGYEQYF. The nucleotides read TGTGCCAGCAGGTTAGGGGGGATCGGCTACGAGCAGTACTTC.